The 20 T cell receptor beta chains in this list originate from one sample, sequenced in a study of control samples from healthy donors and cancer patients. Assay used: immunoSEQ multiplex PCR; TCRdb lists only in-frame clones, some missing. The sample has around 90,000 clones, around four fifths seen once. The sample taken for sequencing was blood. The receptor set was obtained from a man aged 25 to 45 in good health.

V gene TRBV5-1 combines with J gene TRBJ2-3, with TRBD2 matching 10 bases. Trimming cost V 3 bases and J 4 bases; bases outside gene matches: 5. This CDR3 spans 15 amino acids. Germline loops: CDR1 SGHRS, CDR2 YFSETQ. The chain's CDR3 is CASSYSGGIADTQYF. DNA for the CDR3: TGCGCCAGCAGCTATAGCGGGGGGATCGCAGATACGCAGTATTTT.

The chain couples TRBV19 to TRBJ2-1, with D possibly TRBD1 on 6 matching bases. The CDR3 has 16 amino acids. CDR1 and CDR2 (germline): LNHDA, SQIVND (reference sequence). Trimming cost V 6 bases and J 0 bases, with 15 bases left between them. CDR3 amino acids: CASRQGHIGSYNEQFF. The DNA for the CDR3 is TGTGCCAGTAGGCAGGGACATATCGGCTCCTACAATGAGCAGTTCTTC.

V is TRBV30 and J is TRBJ1-1; D is uncertain. The CDR3 runs to 11 residues. Germline CDR1 GTSNPN, CDR2 SVGIG (reference sequence). Between the trimmed V and J ends, which lost 4 bases and 1 base, there was a span of 4 bases. The CDR3 bases are TGTGCCTGGACTAGGAACACTGAAGCTTTCTTT. Its protein is CAWTRNTEAFF.

The rearrangement joins TRBV30 to TRBJ2-3, with D possibly being TRBD2 (6 bases). The V gene's germline CDR1 is GTSNPN and CDR2 SVGIG (reference sequence). The CDR3 totals 13 residues. V gave up 0 bases and J gave up 4 bases, with 8 bases separating them. For the CDR3, the DNA is TGTGCCTGGAGTGTGGGGGACTCAGATACGCAGTATTTT. It encodes CAWSVGDSDTQYF.

The chain is built from TRBV7-9 and TRBJ2-5; 7 bases agree with TRBD1. Germline assignment: CDR1 SEHNR and CDR2 FQNEAQ (reference sequence). This CDR3 is built from 16 residues. V lost 1 base and J lost 0; bases outside the gene matches: 5. CDR3: CASSLGTGLYQETQYF. The CDR3 region has the DNA TGTGCCAGCAGCTTAGGGACAGGCCTGTACCAAGAGACCCAGTACTTC.

This clone was counted a single time. The chain links TRBV19 to TRBJ2-3, with D perhaps TRBD2 (6 bases). V was trimmed by 6 bases and J by 4 bases, leaving 8 bases between them. CDR3 length: 12 residues. The germline gives CDR1 LNHDA, CDR2 SQIVND (reference sequence). The CDR3 DNA reads as TGTGCCAGTAGGTCTAGCGCAGATACGCAGTATTTT. Translation: CASRSSADTQYF.

The chain is built from TRBV24-1 and TRBJ1-3; 12 nucleotides align to TRBD1. The length of the CDR3 is 16 residues. J was trimmed by 1 base and V by 7 bases; bases with no gene match: 4. Germline CDR1 reads KGHDR; CDR2 reads SFDVKD. CDR3 nucleotide sequence: TGTGCCACCAGAGGGACAGGGGGCGGGTCTGGAAACACCATATATTTT. It specifies CATRGTGGGSGNTIYF.

This chain connects TRBV6-1 to TRBJ2-1; D gene uncertain. The CDR3 spans 13 residues. V was pared by 0 bases and J by 9 bases, with 9 bases between. Germline V CDR1 and CDR2: MNHNS, SASEGT. The CDR3 bases are TGTGCCAGCAGTGAAGCTTTTTGGGGTGAGCAGTTCTTC. It encodes CASSEAFWGEQFF.

This clone came up a few times. In DNA, the CDR3 is TGTGCCAGCAGCTCACCCAGACAGGGGGGGGTGGCCAAAAACATTCAGTACTTC. As protein: CASSSPRQGGVAKNIQYF. The chain couples TRBV11-2 to TRBJ2-4, with 9 bases fitting TRBD1. The V and J ends lost 4 bases and 1 base, in that order; junction bases with no gene match: 11. Germline V lookup: CDR1 SGHAT, CDR2 FQNNGV. The CDR3 runs 18 residues.

The chain has TRBV28 and TRBJ1-2, with TRBD1 matching over 7 bases. The germline V gene encodes CDR1 MDHEN and CDR2 SYDVKM. The length of the CDR3 is 14 residues. J was trimmed by 7 bases and V by 6 bases; bases with no gene match: 11. CDR3 sequence reads: CASSPLDRYGGYTF. The CDR3 DNA reads TGTGCCAGCAGCCCCCTGGACAGGTACGGTGGCTACACCTTC.

This sequence joins TRBV5-1 and TRBJ2-3, with D possibly being TRBD1 or TRBD2 (7 bases each). This CDR3 region has 15 residues. Per germline, CDR1 SGHRS and CDR2 YFSETQ. The V end lost 4 bases, the J end lost 2 bases, and 14 bases lay between the germline ends. The CDR3 loop is CASSPRGGTTDTQYF. CDR3 bases: TGCGCCAGCAGCCCCAGGGGGGGGACCACAGATACGCAGTATTTT.

Turning to this clone: Other DNA sequences from this sample encode an identical CDR3 as well. The chain links TRBV18 to TRBJ2-5; TRBD2 agrees at 9 bases. Looked up from germline, CDR1 is KGHSH and CDR2 is LQKENI. J gave up 5 bases and V 2 bases, and 6 bases lay outside the gene matches. The CDR3 contains 15 residues. The CDR3 here is CASSPKAGGFETQYF. The CDR3, as DNA: TGTGCCAGCTCACCAAAAGCGGGGGGCTTCGAGACCCAGTACTTC.

The chain recombines TRBV2 with TRBJ1-4, with a possible D match to TRBD1 (6 bases). V shed 6 bases and J shed 2 bases, with 10 bases lying between them. Germline V gives CDR1 SNHLY, CDR2 FYNNEI. The CDR3 runs 14 residues. In DNA form, the CDR3 reads TGTGCCAGCAGGCGGGGGGCGACTAATGAAAAACTGTTTTTT. It translates to CASRRGATNEKLFF.

This clone was found once. The rearrangement links TRBV5-1 to TRBJ1-2; the D is unclear. V was pared by 2 bases and J by 0 bases, with 8 bases between. Germline V gives CDR1 SGHRS, CDR2 YFSETQ. The CDR3 contains 14 residues. CDR3: CASSFSVANYGYTF. The CDR3 bases are TGCGCCAGCAGCTTTTCCGTCGCTAACTATGGCTACACCTTC.

The CDR3 here is CASSWGAGDYEQYF. The CDR3 DNA reads as TGTGCCAGTAGTTGGGGGGCAGGGGACTACGAGCAGTACTTC. The V and J genes are TRBV19 and TRBJ2-7; tentatively, D is TRBD1 or TRBD2 (6 bases each). Trimming stripped 5 bases from V and 3 bases from J, with 14 bases between. Germline V gives CDR1 LNHDA, CDR2 SQIVND (reference sequence). The CDR3 length is 14 residues.

This chain joins TRBV7-2 and TRBJ1-3; D gene ambiguous. The CDR3 extends over 14 amino acids. V was clipped by 3 bases and J by 0 bases, with 6 bases between them. Germline assignment: CDR1 SGHTA and CDR2 FQGNSA. This CDR3 is CASSFGLSGNTIYF. The CDR3 bases are TGTGCCAGCAGCTTTGGCCTCTCTGGAAACACCATATATTTT.

V gene TRBV19 combines with J gene TRBJ2-7, with D tentatively TRBD2 (6 bases). Germline V gives CDR1 LNHDA, CDR2 SQIVND (reference sequence). CDR3 size: 12 residues. Trimming cost V 7 bases and J 7 bases, with 14 bases left between them. Here the CDR3 DNA reads TGTGCCAGTAAGCACAAGGCGGGAGAGCAGTACTTC. Translating gives CASKHKAGEQYF.

CDR3 nucleotides: TGTGCCAGCCGGACAACCAATAATTCACCCCTCCACTTT. Protein: CASRTTNNSPLHF. The rearrangement uses TRBV28 and TRBJ1-6, with a tentative D call TRBD1 (5 bases). The V end lost 8 bases, the J end lost 5 bases, and 10 bases lay between the germline ends. CDR3 length equals 13 residues. Germline V lookup: CDR1 MDHEN, CDR2 SYDVKM.

The chain has TRBV5-6 and TRBJ2-3; no clear D gene. CDR1 and CDR2 from the germline V gene are SGHDT and YYEEEE. The CDR3 contains 15 residues. Trimming pared 2 bases from V and 0 bases from J, leaving 10 bases between. DNA for the CDR3: TGTGCCAGCAGCTTCCAAGGCTTCAGCACAGATACGCAGTATTTT. Translating it yields CASSFQGFSTDTQYF.

V usage is TRBV7-9 and J usage is TRBJ1-4; a possible D gene is TRBD1 (5 bases). The V gene lost 2 bases and the J gene lost 7 bases, with 17 bases spanning the gap. The CDR3 spans 16 residues. Germline V gene sequence: CDR1 SEHNR, CDR2 FQNEAQ (reference sequence). For the CDR3, the DNA is TGTGCCAGCAGCTTATCTCTTCAGGGTATAAGTGAAAAACTGTTTTTT. Translating gives CASSLSLQGISEKLFF.